These 23 T cell receptor beta chains came from one sample sequenced in a study of T cell responses to AZD1222 COVID-19 vaccine. TCRdb's table, derived via immunoSEQ multiplex PCR, lists solely in-frame clones and lacks some. This sample has more than 95,000 clones, with more than 70% found just once. Material: peripheral blood, obtained 28 days after the second AZD1222 dose. These receptors were obtained from an adult who received the AZD1222 COVID-19 vaccine.

The chain uses TRBV6-5 and TRBJ2-7; D is uncertain. Per the germline V gene, CDR1 is MNHEY and CDR2 is SVGAGI. Trimming took off 2 bases at V and 2 bases at J, with 10 bases between the two ends. The CDR3 loop spans 14 amino acids. In nucleotides, the CDR3 is TGTGCCAGCAGTTACGCCGAAGGGCCCTACGAGCAGTACTTC. Amino acids: CASSYAEGPYEQYF.

The chain carries TRBV10-3 and TRBJ1-1; D might be TRBD1 (5 bases). Germline V lookup: CDR1 ENHRY, CDR2 SYGVKD. V lost 9 bases and J lost 3, with 17 bases in between. The CDR3 runs to 14 residues. CDR3 nucleotide sequence: TGTGCCATGGGACGTCAGGCGGGTGACACTGAAGCTTTCTTT. Its translation: CAMGRQAGDTEAFF.

The chain has TRBV2 and TRBJ1-1, with 9 bases identical to TRBD1. The length of the CDR3 is 14 residues. Per germline, CDR1 SNHLY and CDR2 FYNNEI. Trimming removed 10 bases from V and 3 bases from J; junction bases left unmatched: 9. The CDR3 nucleotides are TGTGCCACCCCGGGACAGGGTATGGACACTGAAGCTTTCTTT. Amino acid sequence: CATPGQGMDTEAFF.

The chain carries TRBV24-1 and TRBJ2-5; D is possibly TRBD2 (5 bases). V lost 2 bases and J lost 2, with 17 bases in between. This CDR3 is 17 amino acids long. CDR1 is KGHDR, CDR2 SFDVKD, per germline. The CDR3: CATSDSAVASIQETQYF. CDR3 DNA: TGTGCCACCAGTGATTCTGCAGTGGCTAGCATACAAGAGACCCAGTACTTC.

The rearrangement links TRBV4-2 to TRBJ2-7; possible D gene TRBD1, 5 bases. Trimming left V 1 base short and J 6 bases short, with 10 bases between. The CDR3 has 13 amino acids. The germline V gene has CDR1 LGHNA and CDR2 YNFKEQ. CDR3 region: CASSQGTGPEQYF. The CDR3 bases are TGTGCCAGCAGCCAAGGTACAGGTCCCGAGCAGTACTTC.

V is TRBV7-3 and J is TRBJ2-2, with 8 nucleotides matching TRBD1. In germline, CDR1 is SGHTA, CDR2 FQGTGA. This CDR3 region has 15 residues. Losses at the gene ends were 5 bases for V and 3 bases for J; bases not matched to a gene: 5. The CDR3 bases are TGTGCCAGCAGCGCGGGACAGGTGGACACCGGGGAGCTGTTTTTT. It codes for CASSAGQVDTGELFF.

V usage is TRBV19 and J usage is TRBJ2-7; the D is unclear. CDR3 length equals 15 residues. V lost 0 bases, J lost 3 bases, and 12 bases lay in between. In germline, CDR1 is LNHDA, CDR2 SQIVND (reference sequence). CDR3 nucleotide sequence: TGTGCCAGTAGTATAGACTACATAGGCGACTACGAGCAGTACTTC. It specifies CASSIDYIGDYEQYF.

This chain connects TRBV21-1 to TRBJ2-7; the table's D gene call, TRBD1, was not cross checked with the DNA. TRBV21-1 is described as a pseudogene. CDR3 length: 17 residues. In DNA, the CDR3 is TGTGCCAGCAGCAAAGTAGGGACAGCTGGCGAAACCTACGAGCAGTACTTC. This sequence encodes CASSKVGTAGETYEQYF.

Turning to this clone: Mismatch with germline at one junction end may stem from a read error. The chain combines TRBV6-5 with TRBJ2-3; 7 nucleotides agree with TRBD1. This CDR3 is 13 amino acids long. The germline gives CDR1 MNHEY, CDR2 SVGAGI. CDR3 bases: TGTGCCAGCAAGGCACCTGGGACAGCTACGCAGTATTTT. Translating it yields CASKAPGTATQYF.

The rearrangement uses TRBV4-1 and TRBJ2-7; TRBD2 aligns across 10 bases. This CDR3 has 15 residues. V gave up 2 bases and J gave up 3 bases; unmatched junction bases: 4. The germline gives CDR1 MGHRA, CDR2 YSYEKL. The CDR3 loop reads CASSQLSGRIYEQYF. CDR3 DNA sequence: TGCGCCAGCAGCCAACTTAGCGGGAGGATCTACGAGCAGTACTTC.

The genes are TRBV5-4 and TRBJ2-5, with 10 bases that match TRBD2. CDR3 size: 14 residues. After removal of 4 bases from V and 3 bases from J, the junction contained 3 bases not matched to a gene. The V gene's germline CDR1 is SGHNT and CDR2 YYREEE (reference sequence). The CDR3 sequence is CASSLAGVEETQYF. The CDR3 DNA follows: TGTGCCAGCAGCCTAGCGGGGGTGGAAGAGACCCAGTACTTC.

V usage is TRBV11-2 and J usage is TRBJ1-6, with unresolved D. CDR3 length: 15 residues. Per germline, CDR1 SGHAT and CDR2 FQNNGV. Deletions cut 1 base from V and 0 bases from J, with 4 bases between. CDR3 nucleotide sequence: TGTGCCAGCAGCTTAGCCAGCTCCTATAATTCACCCCTCCACTTT. Amino acids: CASSLASSYNSPLHF.

The chain combines TRBV6-1 with TRBJ1-2; unclear D gene. CDR1 is MNHNS, CDR2 SASEGT, per germline. Trimming took off 1 base at V and 8 bases at J, with 11 bases between the two ends. The CDR3 consists of 13 residues. Here the CDR3 reads CASSEEVGGGYTF. The CDR3 DNA reads TGTGCCAGCAGTGAAGAGGTGGGCGGGGGCTACACCTTC.

The rearrangement uses TRBV6-2 or TRBV6-3 and TRBJ1-5; D ambiguous. The CDR3 is 19 amino acids. CDR1 is MNHEY, CDR2 SVGEGT, per germline. Deletions cut 4 bases from V and 2 bases from J, with 24 bases between. CDR3 nucleotide sequence: TGTGCCAGCAGTTCTCCCTCGGCGGGGAATCACTTGGGCAATCAGCCCCAGCATTTT. Its protein product is CASSSPSAGNHLGNQPQHF.

The J gene is TRBJ2-2, the V gene TRBV5-1, with D tentatively TRBD1 (5 bases). The CDR3 is 15 residues long. V lost 4 bases and J 2 bases, leaving 12 bases between the germline ends. Per germline, CDR1 SGHRS and CDR2 YFSETQ. CDR3 region: CASSLTTDNTGELFF. The CDR3 DNA follows: TGCGCCAGCAGCCTGACGACAGACAACACCGGGGAGCTGTTTTTT.

The genes are TRBV7-3 and TRBJ2-2; TRBD2 aligns across 7 bases. CDR1 is SGHTA and CDR2 is FQGTGA in the germline V gene. V was clipped by 5 bases and J by 6 bases; unmatched bases: 6. The CDR3 has 14 amino acids. The CDR3 region has the DNA TGTGCCAGCAGCCTAGCGGCAGGCTCCGGGGAGCTGTTTTTT. Its protein is CASSLAAGSGELFF. The full variable domain, completed using reference TRBV7-3 and TRBJ2-2, is GAGVSQTPSNKVTEKGKYVELRCDPISGHTALYWYRQSLGQGPEFLIYFQGTGAADDSGLPNDRFFAVRPEGSVSTLKIQRTERGDSAVYLCASSLAAGSGELFFGEGSRLTVL.

The chain uses TRBV27 and TRBJ2-1; 11 nucleotides match TRBD2. V lost 5 bases and J lost 4; bases outside the gene matches: 1. Germline V gene lookup returns CDR1 MNHEY and CDR2 SMNVEV (reference sequence). CDR3 length: 14 amino acids. Here the CDR3 reads CASSGTSGYNEQFF. In DNA, the CDR3 is TGTGCCAGCAGTGGGACTAGCGGTTACAATGAGCAGTTCTTC.

Turning to this clone: The junction and the germline gene differ at one end; a read error may be behind it. The chain recombines TRBV7-9 with TRBJ2-7; no clear D gene. Germline V gene data show CDR1 as SEHNR and CDR2 as FQNEAQ (reference sequence). The CDR3 spans 14 residues. CDR3: CASSWTGFSHEQYF. The CDR3 DNA reads TGTGCCAGCAGCTGGACCGGGTTCTCCCACGAGCAGTACTTC.

This chain uses TRBV19 with TRBJ2-1; D is perhaps TRBD2 (6 bases). The CDR3 is 15 residues long. The ends were cut back, 3 bases at V and 4 bases at J, with 13 bases in the middle. The germline V gene has CDR1 LNHDA and CDR2 SQIVND (reference sequence). CDR3 sequence: CASSIMGTGYNEQFF. The CDR3 region has the DNA TGTGCCAGTAGTATCATGGGGACTGGATACAATGAGCAGTTCTTC. The full variable domain, its missing parts supplied by reference TRBV19 and TRBJ2-1, is DGGITQSPKYLFRKEGQNVTLSCEQNLNHDAMYWYRQDPGQGLRLIYYSQIVNDFQKGDIAEGYSVSREKKESFPLTVTSAQKNPTAFYLCASSIMGTGYNEQFFGPGTRLTVL.

The chain employs TRBV10-3 and TRBJ1-5, with a weak D call TRBD1 (6 bases). CDR1 and CDR2 (germline): ENHRY, SYGVKD. The CDR3 has 17 amino acids. V was trimmed by 0 bases and J by 4 bases, leaving 16 bases between them. For the CDR3, the DNA is TGTGCCATCAGTGAGTCGAAGAACGGGGGGCGGAATCAGCCCCAGCATTTT. Its protein product is CAISESKNGGRNQPQHF.

This clone was recorded only once. The V call is TRBV27, the J call TRBJ2-7, with 10 positions matching TRBD2. Germline lookup yields CDR1 MNHEY and CDR2 SMNVEV (reference sequence). CDR3 length: 14 amino acids. J was trimmed by 2 bases and V by 4 bases; bases with no gene match: 2. The CDR3 nucleotides are TGTGCCAGCAGTTCGCTAGCGGGGGCCTACGAGCAGTACTTC. Amino acid sequence: CASSSLAGAYEQYF.

The V gene is TRBV30, the J gene TRBJ1-2; 8 bases match TRBD1. CDR1 and CDR2 from the germline V gene are GTSNPN and SVGIG (reference sequence). This CDR3 has 13 amino acids. After removal of 1 base from V and 7 bases from J, the junction contained 5 bases not matched to a gene. The CDR3 DNA reads TGTGCCTGGAGTGGGACAGGGAGGAGTGGCTACACCTTC. It encodes CAWSGTGRSGYTF.

V is TRBV7-2 and J is TRBJ2-3; the match to TRBD1 covers 8 bases. Losses at the gene ends were 1 base for V and 0 bases for J; bases not matched to a gene: 3. The CDR3 sequence is 16 residues long. Per germline, CDR1 SGHTA and CDR2 FQGNSA. CDR3 nucleotides: TGTGCCAGCAGCTTAGGCAGGGGGCGTAGCACAGATACGCAGTATTTT. This encodes CASSLGRGRSTDTQYF.